The 17 T cell receptor beta chains given below trace back to one sample, sequenced in a study of T cells in Graves' hyperthyroidism and ophthalmopathy. The source material, RNA transcripts, was used to amplify TCR beta CDR3 regions. First-round RT-PCR targeting the TCR CDR3 was performed with the HTBI primer set. From the multiplex PCR reads, TCRdb called clonotypes with MiXCR, one entry per CDR3 protein. The sample consists of about 560,000 distinct CDR3 sequences, around 17% of them appearing once. Sample: blood. The source of these receptors is a woman aged 18 to 35 with Graves' hyperthyroidism.

This chain connects TRBV13 to TRBJ2-7; D possibly matches TRBD1 or TRBD2 (6 bases each). Between the trimmed V and J ends, which lost 5 bases and 2 bases, there was a span of 13 bases. The germline V gene encodes CDR1 PRHDT and CDR2 FYEKMQ (reference sequence). The CDR3 has 14 amino acids. The CDR3 DNA follows: TGTGCCAGCAGCGGGGGGCCTCAGACCTACGAGCAGTACTTC. Encoded protein: CASSGGPQTYEQYF. The full variable domain, rest sourced from reference TRBV13 and TRBJ2-7, is AAGVIQSPRHLIKEKRETATLKCYPIPRHDTVYWYQQGPGQDPQFLISFYEKMQSDKGSIPDRFSAQQFSDYHSELNMSSLELGDSALYFCASSGGPQTYEQYFGPGTRLTVT.

In its sample, this clonotype was seen many times. The rearrangement joins TRBV25-1 to TRBJ2-2; 8 bases agree with TRBD1. V trimming: 3 bases; J trimming: 7 bases; junction bases outside the gene matches: 7. The CDR3 is made up of 15 amino acids. CDR1 is MGHDK and CDR2 is SYGVNS in the germline V gene. The chain's CDR3 is CASSDRQGAGGELFF. The CDR3 DNA reads TGTGCCAGCAGTGATAGGCAGGGGGCAGGCGGGGAGCTGTTTTTT.

This clonotype showed up many times. CDR3 coding DNA: TGTGCCTGGAGTGTGAGAGGGCGGGACCTTCAGCCCCAGCATTTT. Protein: CAWSVRGRDLQPQHF. The chain carries TRBV30 and TRBJ1-5; a weak D match, TRBD1 (5 bases). The ends were cut back, 0 bases at V and 6 bases at J, with 15 bases in the middle. Germline-derived CDR1 and CDR2 are GTSNPN and SVGIG (reference sequence). The CDR3 consists of 15 residues.

This clonotype was observed at least ten times. This rearrangement joins TRBV9 to TRBJ2-7, with D possibly being TRBD1 (5 bases). The CDR3 runs 14 residues. V lost 0 bases and J lost 5, with 12 bases in between. CDR1 and CDR2 from the germline V gene are SGDLS and YYNGEE. The CDR3 sequence is CASSVAGRVDEQYF. The CDR3 nucleotides are TGTGCCAGCAGCGTAGCCGGCAGGGTCGACGAGCAGTACTTC.

This clonotype has a handful of counts. The V and J genes are TRBV2 and TRBJ1-2, with 11 bases matching TRBD1. Germline CDR1 SNHLY, CDR2 FYNNEI. V dropped 8 bases and J dropped 4; count of bases not matched to a gene: 12. The CDR3 length is 16 residues. The CDR3 bases are TGTGCCAGCGTAGGCCCGGGACAGGGGGTTCGCTATGGCTACACCTTC. Protein product: CASVGPGQGVRYGYTF.

This clonotype was counted many times. This chain joins TRBV7-8 and TRBJ1-2; no definite D call. The CDR3 spans 16 residues. Germline V lookup: CDR1 SGHVS, CDR2 FQNEAQ. V was trimmed by 0 bases and J by 4 bases, leaving 15 bases between them. This CDR3 is CASSLAAGILGYGYTF. The CDR3 nucleotides are TGTGCCAGCAGCTTAGCGGCGGGGATTCTTGGCTATGGCTACACCTTC. Together with reference TRBV7-8 and TRBJ1-2, the CDR3 gives the full variable domain: GAGVSQSPRYKVAKRGQDVALRCDPISGHVSLFWYQQALGQGPEFLTYFQNEAQLDKSGLPSDRFFAERPEGSVSTLKIQRTQQEDSAVYLCASSLAAGILGYGYTFGSGTRLTVV.

At least ten counts were recorded for this clonotype. This chain uses TRBV29-1 with TRBJ2-5; D call uncertain. Trimming pared 7 bases from V and 1 base from J, leaving 7 bases between. The germline V gene encodes CDR1 SQVTM and CDR2 ANQGSEA. CDR3 length: 11 amino acids. CDR3 nucleotide sequence: TGCAGCGGAGGCGGCCAAGAGACCCAGTACTTC. It encodes CSGGGQETQYF.

V and J are TRBV15 and TRBJ1-5, with TRBD1 as a possible D gene (6 bases). CDR1 and CDR2 (germline): LNHNV, YYDKDF (reference sequence). The CDR3 totals 15 residues. Trimming shortened V by 1 base and J by 4 bases, and 11 bases separated the two germline ends. CDR3 coding DNA: TGTGCCACCAGCAGAGTACAGGGTAGGAATCAGCCCCAGCATTTT. Protein: CATSRVQGRNQPQHF.

This clonotype was observed many times. The CDR3 sequence: CASSRSKGGSGNQPQHF. The CDR3 bases are TGTGCCAGCAGCCGTAGCAAAGGGGGCTCGGGCAATCAGCCCCAGCATTTT. The V gene is TRBV12-3 or TRBV12-4, the J gene TRBJ1-5, with 7 bases that match TRBD1. Unmatched junction bases numbered 13, after V lost 6 bases and J lost 2 bases. This CDR3 is 17 amino acids long.

This clonotype was seen repeatedly, ten times or more. V is TRBV7-9 and J is TRBJ2-1; 8 bases agree with TRBD1. Germline V CDR1 and CDR2: SEHNR, FQNEAQ (reference sequence). V shed 4 bases, J shed 7 bases, and the junction held 9 bases outside the gene matches. This CDR3 has 15 residues. The CDR3 region has the DNA TGTGCCAGCAGCTCCCCCCCGACAGGGGTGAATGAGCAGTTCTTC. Amino acids: CASSSPPTGVNEQFF.

The table lists this clonotype with many counts. V is TRBV5-1 and J is TRBJ2-3; 8 nucleotides line up with TRBD1. J gave up 3 bases and V 2 bases, and 11 bases lay outside the gene matches. Germline assignment: CDR1 SGHRS and CDR2 YFSETQ. CDR3 length equals 17 residues. In nucleotides, the CDR3 is TGCGCCAGCAGCTTTCCAGTCGGACAGGGCGGAACAGATACGCAGTATTTT. It is translated as CASSFPVGQGGTDTQYF.

This clonotype was found a few times. The chain is built from TRBV6-5 and TRBJ1-6; D is unclear. This CDR3 is built from 16 residues. V was trimmed by 2 bases and J by 8 bases, leaving 16 bases between them. Germline V gene data show CDR1 as MNHEY and CDR2 as SVGAGI. The CDR3 DNA reads TGTGCCAGCAGTTACGGCCAAGGGCTCCGACATTCACCCCTCCACTTT. Encoded protein: CASSYGQGLRHSPLHF.

This clonotype appeared many times. CDR3 in amino acids: CSATREEGSYEQYF. CDR3 DNA: TGCAGTGCTACCCGGGAAGAGGGCTCCTACGAGCAGTACTTC. The gene calls are TRBV20-1 and TRBJ2-7; D is perhaps TRBD2 (5 bases). The V gene lost 4 bases and the J gene lost 0 bases, with 13 bases spanning the gap. Per germline, CDR1 DFQATT and CDR2 SNEGSKA (reference sequence). The CDR3 runs to 14 residues.

This clonotype was recorded at least ten times. The CDR3 region is CASSLPGFPGELFF. For the CDR3, the DNA is TGTGCCAGCAGTTTGCCGGGTTTCCCCGGGGAGCTGTTTTTT. The rearrangement joins TRBV28 to TRBJ2-2; no clear D gene. The V end was cut by 3 bases, the J end by 6 bases, with 11 bases between. The CDR3 extends over 14 amino acids. CDR1 is MDHEN, CDR2 SYDVKM, per germline.

This clonotype was detected ten times or more. The chain uses TRBV3-1 and TRBJ1-5, with D possibly matching TRBD1 (6 bases). This CDR3 region has 14 residues. Deletions cut 1 base from V and 3 bases from J, with 7 bases between. CDR1 is LGHDT, CDR2 YNNKEL, per germline (reference sequence). The CDR3 spells CASSQAGANQPQHF. CDR3 in DNA: TGTGCCAGCAGCCAAGCGGGGGCCAATCAGCCCCAGCATTTT.

Notes on this clonotype: A much larger clone lies a single base off, so this may be a read error. The chain has TRBV7-9 and TRBJ2-1; 7 positions match TRBD1. The CDR3 runs 14 residues. Unmatched junction bases numbered 11, after V lost 10 bases and J lost 5 bases. Germline loops: CDR1 SEHNR, CDR2 FQNEAQ (reference sequence). The CDR3 reads CATTPQGSHNEQFF. CDR3 bases: TGTGCCACCACACCACAGGGGAGCCACAATGAGCAGTTCTTC.

This sequence joins TRBV7-9 and TRBJ2-7; D gene unclear. Looked up from germline, CDR1 is SEHNR and CDR2 is FQNEAQ (reference sequence). V lost 4 bases to trimming and J lost 5 bases, with 9 bases between them. The CDR3 length is 12 residues. The CDR3 loop is CASSSQSNEQYF. CDR3 nucleotide sequence: TGTGCCAGCAGCTCCCAATCCAACGAGCAGTACTTC.